This T cell receptor (beta chain) was recorded in a study of identical twins. TCRdb recomputed calls from the 5' RACE reads with MiXCR, one row per CDR3 protein. The sample includes about 300,000 distinct CDR3 sequences, 9% to 15% of them seen just once. There are many counts of this clonotype. This CDR3 has 12 amino acids. Germline V gene lookup returns CDR1 SGHRS and CDR2 YFSETQ. V gave up 4 bases and J gave up 5 bases, with 9 bases separating them. These data were likewise used in another study, on yellow fever vaccine responses in identical twins.

This sequence was found in a woman aged 18-29 years in good health. The chain is built from TRBV5-1 and TRBJ2-5; a possible D gene is TRBD2 (5 bases). The sequenced material came from CD8+ T cells sorted from blood. The CDR3: CASSGSRETQYF. CDR3 bases: TGCGCCAGCAGCGGGAGTAGGGAGACCCAGTACTTC.